This T cell receptor (beta chain) was observed in a study of post-analysis software for immune sequencing data. This clonotype appeared a few times. Its antigen remains unknown. Study-wide points: Elevated frequency relative to controls characterized four to six TRBV segments in patients, TRBV5-6, TRBV5-1 and TRBV20-1 among them. Pronounced co-clustering by F measure was evident among identically batched samples.

Germline lookup yields CDR1 SQVTM and CDR2 ANQGSEA. The CDR3 length is 13 residues. Deletions cut 3 bases from V and 4 bases from J, with 12 bases between. TCR beta cDNA libraries included unique molecular identifiers. TCRdb redid the calling of the PCR reads with MiXCR, one entry per CDR3 protein. The sample lists a few hundred thousand distinct CDR3 sequences; less than 40% were seen once. The sequenced sample consisted of blood. The TCR was taken from a girl aged 5 to 17 with multiple sclerosis. The rearrangement uses TRBV29-1 and TRBJ1-2; D is uncertain. The CDR3 loop is CSVEPGLGYGYTF. The CDR3 DNA reads as TGCAGCGTTGAGCCTGGGCTCGGCTATGGCTACACCTTC.